These 30 T cell receptor beta chains originate from one sample sequenced in a study of beta chain features in type 1 diabetes. The study, taken as a whole, reports: TCRB CDR3s were moderately but significantly shorter in Type 1 diabetes patients in all four CD4+ subsets.

Investigators reverse transcribed all isolated RNA, so they sequenced expressed TCRB transcripts. Produced via immunoSEQ multiplex PCR; TCRdb's table is partial and in-frame only. The profile shows 330,000 or so clones, 10% to 15% of them singletons. Which antigens these TCRs recognize remains unknown. The sequenced sample was naive CD4+ T cells from blood. Receptors originate from a woman aged 18-35 years with type 1 diabetes.

The chain carries TRBV4-1 and TRBJ1-2; D perhaps matches TRBD1 (5 bases). Germline V gene sequence: CDR1 MGHRA, CDR2 YSYEKL. The ends were cut back, 4 bases at V and 4 bases at J, with 13 bases in the middle. This CDR3 spans 14 amino acids. As DNA, the CDR3 is TGCGCCAGCAGCCCCATCGGGGGGAGCTATGGCTACACCTTC. Amino acid sequence: CASSPIGGSYGYTF.

This rearrangement joins TRBV28 to TRBJ1-1; D possibly corresponds to TRBD1 (6 bases). The CDR3 consists of 14 residues. The germline CDR1 and CDR2 sequences are MDHEN and SYDVKM. The V end was cut by 3 bases, the J end by 0 bases, with 8 bases between. This CDR3 reads CASSFAGVNTEAFF. The DNA for the CDR3 is TGTGCCAGCAGTTTCGCAGGGGTGAACACTGAAGCTTTCTTT. The variable domain in full, with the rest retrieved from reference TRBV28 and TRBJ1-1, is DVKVTQSSRYLVKRTGEKVFLECVQDMDHENMFWYRQDPGLGLRLIYFSYDVKMKEKGDIPEGYSVSREKKERFSLILESASTNQTSMYLCASSFAGVNTEAFFGQGTRLTVV.

This clone was detected only a few times. The rearrangement links TRBV4-1 to TRBJ2-7, with a tentative D call TRBD1 (6 bases). Germline V gene data show CDR1 as MGHRA and CDR2 as YSYEKL. The V end was cut by 4 bases, the J end by 2 bases, with 12 bases between. This CDR3 has 14 amino acids. This chain's CDR3 is CASSPRQATYEQYF. The CDR3 coding sequence is TGCGCCAGCAGCCCGAGACAGGCTACCTACGAGCAGTACTTC.

J is TRBJ2-5 and V is TRBV7-9, with D perhaps matching TRBD2 (5 bases). Trimming removed 0 bases from V and 5 bases from J, with 13 bases in between. The length of the CDR3 is 15 residues. Germline-derived CDR1 and CDR2 are SEHNR and FQNEAQ (reference sequence). CDR3 DNA: TGTGCCAGCAGCTTAGCGCGGGCTAGTCCCGAGACCCAGTACTTC. This codes for CASSLARASPETQYF. The whole variable domain, remainder taken from reference TRBV7-9 and TRBJ2-5, is DTGVSQNPRHKITKRGQNVTFRCDPISEHNRLYWYRQTLGQGPEFLTYFQNEAQLEKSRLLSDRFSAERPKGSFSTLEIQRTEQGDSAMYLCASSLARASPETQYFGPGTRLLVL.

The table lists this clone with a few counts. The rearrangement links TRBV27 to TRBJ1-4; D may be TRBD1 (5 bases). CDR3 length: 14 amino acids. Trimming took 3 bases from V and 6 from J, leaving 11 bases between them. Germline V lookup: CDR1 MNHEY, CDR2 SMNVEV (reference sequence). CDR3 residues: CASSLSWGDEKLFF. DNA of the CDR3: TGTGCCAGCAGTTTGTCATGGGGGGATGAAAAACTGTTTTTT.

This clone was observed a few times. The J gene is TRBJ2-7, the V gene TRBV5-1; 10 nucleotides line up with TRBD2. CDR1 SGHRS and CDR2 YFSETQ come from the germline V gene. The V gene end was trimmed by 3 bases and the J gene end by 3 bases; junction bases not matched to a gene: 6. This CDR3 has 15 amino acids. CDR3 amino acids: CASSSSGGYLYEQYF. In DNA form, the CDR3 reads TGCGCCAGCAGCTCTAGCGGGGGCTACCTCTACGAGCAGTACTTC.

The V and J genes are TRBV5-4 and TRBJ2-1, with 7 bases that match TRBD2. After removal of 2 bases from V and 4 bases from J, the junction contained 6 bases not matched to a gene. CDR1 is SGHNT, CDR2 YYREEE, per germline (reference sequence). CDR3 length: 15 amino acids. The CDR3: CASSFLAETYNEQFF. The CDR3 region has the DNA TGTGCCAGCAGCTTTCTAGCGGAGACGTACAATGAGCAGTTCTTC.

Turning to this clone: The sample has other DNA sequences that encode this CDR3 too. The V call is TRBV9, the J call TRBJ2-7; 8 bases align to TRBD2. Germline-derived CDR1 and CDR2 are SGDLS and YYNGEE. The CDR3 covers 15 residues. With V trimmed by 2 bases and J by 0 bases, 4 bases remained unmatched. In DNA form, the CDR3 reads TGTGCCAGCAGCGTCAGCGGGGGAAGCTCCTACGAGCAGTACTTC. Protein product: CASSVSGGSSYEQYF.

This clone was observed a few times. The chain links TRBV2 to TRBJ2-7; D may be TRBD2 (5 bases). The CDR3 length is 11 residues. Deletions cut 4 bases from V and 7 bases from J, with 8 bases between. The germline CDR1 and CDR2 sequences are SNHLY and FYNNEI. CDR3 bases: TGTGCCAGCAGTGTTCGAGGGGAGCAGTACTTC. Translation gives CASSVRGEQYF.

This clone has a handful of counts. The rearrangement uses TRBV10-3 and TRBJ1-2, with no clear D. Germline CDR1 and CDR2: ENHRY and SYGVKD. This CDR3 has 15 amino acids. With 3 bases removed from V and 4 bases from J, the gap between germline ends came to 15 bases. This CDR3 is CAISDGAVWSYGYTF. DNA of the CDR3: TGTGCCATCAGTGACGGCGCGGTATGGAGCTATGGCTACACCTTC.

The chain employs TRBV7-2 and TRBJ1-4; D gene uncertain. Germline lookup yields CDR1 SGHTA and CDR2 FQGNSA. V gave up 5 bases and J gave up 5 bases, with 9 bases separating them. The length of the CDR3 is 13 residues. CDR3 sequence: CASSVGINEKLFF. CDR3 in DNA: TGTGCCAGCAGCGTCGGGATCAATGAAAAACTGTTTTTT.

The chain joins TRBV4-1 to TRBJ2-6; D not certain. With 3 bases removed from V and 2 bases from J, the gap between germline ends came to 5 bases. CDR3 length equals 14 residues. CDR1 and CDR2 from the germline V gene are MGHRA and YSYEKL. The CDR3 is CASSQAAGANVLTF. The CDR3 DNA sequence: TGCGCCAGCAGCCAGGCAGCTGGGGCCAACGTCCTGACTTTC.

A few counts support this clone. The same CDR3 can be traced to other DNA sequences in this sample. This chain links TRBV25-1 with TRBJ1-4; no definite D call. Germline CDR1 and CDR2: MGHDK and SYGVNS. Trimming cost V 3 bases and J 0 bases, with 5 bases left between them. This CDR3 is 14 amino acids long. CDR3 sequence: CASSDSATNEKLFF. As DNA, the CDR3 is TGTGCCAGCAGTGATTCCGCAACTAATGAAAAACTGTTTTTT.

The rearrangement uses TRBV19 and TRBJ2-1; 8 nucleotides match TRBD1. Trimming cost V 3 bases and J 6 bases; bases outside gene matches: 10. Germline assignment: CDR1 LNHDA and CDR2 SQIVND (reference sequence). The CDR3 extends over 16 amino acids. The CDR3 DNA is TGTGCCAGTAGTATCTCAGGACAGGGATTGAGCAATGAGCAGTTCTTC. This gives the protein CASSISGQGLSNEQFF.

This clone has a handful of counts. The chain joins TRBV14 to TRBJ1-2, with 8 bases that match TRBD1. The germline V gene encodes CDR1 SGHDN and CDR2 FVKESK. This CDR3 contains 14 residues. The ends lost 4 bases at V and 2 bases at J; junction bases unmatched: 3. CDR3 DNA sequence: TGTGCCAGCAGCCCGAGGACAGGGAACTATGGCTACACCTTC. Protein sequence: CASSPRTGNYGYTF.

The chain combines TRBV6-5 with TRBJ2-3; 9 bases align to TRBD2. V shed 3 bases, J shed 8 bases, and the junction held 6 bases outside the gene matches. Per germline, CDR1 MNHEY and CDR2 SVGAGI. The length of the CDR3 is 14 residues. CDR3 sequence reads: CASSYSLAGFTQYF. In DNA form, the CDR3 reads TGTGCCAGCAGTTATTCTCTAGCGGGGTTTACGCAGTATTTT.

This chain links TRBV7-9 with TRBJ2-3, with 9 bases matching TRBD1. The junction had 7 bases not matched to a gene; V was cut back by 6 bases and J by 6 bases. The germline V gene encodes CDR1 SEHNR and CDR2 FQNEAQ (reference sequence). This CDR3 has 14 residues. CDR3 protein: CASSPTGGLDTQYF. The CDR3 nucleotides read TGTGCCAGCAGTCCCACAGGGGGCTTGGATACGCAGTATTTT.

The rearrangement joins TRBV15 to TRBJ2-2, with D tentatively TRBD1 (6 bases). The V end lost 0 bases, the J end lost 4 bases, and 12 bases lay between the germline ends. Germline V gene lookup returns CDR1 LNHNV and CDR2 YYDKDF (reference sequence). The CDR3 covers 16 residues. Here the CDR3 DNA reads TGTGCCACCAGCAGAGATCTCAGGGGCGGCACCGGGGAGCTGTTTTTT. Protein sequence: CATSRDLRGGTGELFF.

This clone was seen a handful of times. This sequence joins TRBV20-1 and TRBJ1-1; D uncertain. CDR1 and CDR2 from the germline V gene are DFQATT and SNEGSKA (reference sequence). This CDR3 region has 11 residues. Trimming cost V 8 bases and J 0 bases, with 7 bases left between them. This CDR3 reads CSSGVNTEAFF. The CDR3 region has the DNA TGCAGTAGCGGTGTGAACACTGAAGCTTTCTTT.

This chain joins TRBV7-9 and TRBJ2-5, with D hard to call. This CDR3 region has 11 residues. V lost 2 bases and J lost 7, with 5 bases in between. Germline CDR1 is SEHNR and CDR2 is FQNEAQ (reference sequence). The CDR3 bases are TGTGCCAGCAGCTTAACGGGGACCCAGTACTTC. It specifies CASSLTGTQYF. Complete variable domain (other parts from reference TRBV7-9 and TRBJ2-5): DTGVSQNPRHKITKRGQNVTFRCDPISEHNRLYWYRQTLGQGPEFLTYFQNEAQLEKSRLLSDRFSAERPKGSFSTLEIQRTEQGDSAMYLCASSLTGTQYFGPGTRLLVL.

This clone was seen a handful of times. The chain is built from TRBV23-1 and TRBJ1-2; D possibly corresponds to TRBD1 (5 bases). TRBV23-1 has ORF status, its function being uncertain. V lost 2 bases and J lost 9, with 28 bases in between. The CDR3 totals 18 residues. CDR3 in amino acids: CASSQGGSWCWGSASYTF. DNA of the CDR3: TGCGCCAGCAGTCAAGGCGGGAGCTGGTGCTGGGGCAGTGCTAGCTACACCTTC.

V usage is TRBV10-3 and J usage is TRBJ2-7; D gene ambiguous. CDR1 is ENHRY, CDR2 SYGVKD, per germline. The CDR3 spans 14 residues. Trimming took 0 bases from V and 2 from J, leaving 8 bases between them. CDR3 amino acids: CAISESHSTYEQYF. CDR3 in DNA: TGTGCCATCAGTGAGTCCCACAGTACCTACGAGCAGTACTTC.

As to this clone: Other DNA sequences in the same sample also yield this CDR3. The rearrangement links TRBV9 to TRBJ1-5; 7 bases agree with TRBD1. Trimming at V came to 2 bases and at J to 3 bases, leaving 5 bases not matched to a gene. The V gene's germline CDR1 is SGDLS and CDR2 YYNGEE. This CDR3 is 15 amino acids long. The CDR3, as DNA: TGTGCCAGCAGCGTCGGAGGGACAGTCAATCAGCCCCAGCATTTT. Its translation: CASSVGGTVNQPQHF.

Only a few counts were recorded for this clone. Different DNA sequences within this sample yield the same CDR3. J is TRBJ2-5 and V is TRBV6-6; 8 bases align to TRBD2. J lost 4 bases, V lost 0 bases, and 4 bases had no gene match. CDR3 length: 15 residues. The germline V gene encodes CDR1 MNHNY and CDR2 SVGAGI (reference sequence). This CDR3 is CASSYSTLAGETQYF. CDR3 coding DNA: TGTGCCAGCAGTTACTCGACCCTAGCGGGAGAGACCCAGTACTTC.

This clone was counted between two and nine times. The chain is built from TRBV7-2 and TRBJ2-5; 10 positions agree with TRBD2. CDR3 size: 15 residues. The junction had 1 base not matched to a gene; V was cut back by 3 bases and J by 0 bases. The V gene's germline CDR1 is SGHTA and CDR2 FQGNSA. The CDR3 DNA reads TGTGCCAGCAGCTTCACTAGCGGGAACCAAGAGACCCAGTACTTC. As protein: CASSFTSGNQETQYF.

The sample holds a few counts of this clone. The chain combines TRBV20-1 with TRBJ2-3, with TRBD2 identical over 8 bases. Germline trimming cut 6 bases from V and 12 bases from J; bases unmatched to any gene: 5. The length of the CDR3 is 10 residues. The germline V gene encodes CDR1 DFQATT and CDR2 SNEGSKA (reference sequence). In DNA form, the CDR3 reads TGCAGTGCAACCGGGACTAGACAGTATTTT. It translates to CSATGTRQYF.

There are a few counts of this clone. J is TRBJ1-1 and V is TRBV29-1, with TRBD1 identical over 8 bases. The CDR3 totals 13 residues. The trim removed 4 bases at V and 4 bases at J, leaving 5 bases unmatched. CDR1 and CDR2 from the germline V gene are SQVTM and ANQGSEA. The CDR3: CSVATTGGTEAFF. For the CDR3, the DNA is TGCAGCGTTGCCACAACAGGGGGCACTGAAGCTTTCTTT. The full variable domain, with the rest looked up from reference TRBV29-1 and TRBJ1-1, is SAVISQKPSRDICQRGTSLTIQCQVDSQVTMMFWYRQQPGQSLTLIATANQGSEATYESGFVIDKFPISRPNLTFSTLTVSNMSPEDSSIYLCSVATTGGTEAFFGQGTRLTVV.

The chain uses TRBV7-2 and TRBJ2-3; TRBD1 agrees at 9 bases. Per germline, CDR1 SGHTA and CDR2 FQGNSA. The CDR3 is 14 amino acids. The V gene end was trimmed by 6 bases and the J gene end by 4 bases; junction bases not matched to a gene: 5. The CDR3 bases are TGTGCCAGCAGGGTTGGGACAGGGTCAGATACGCAGTATTTT. It is translated as CASRVGTGSDTQYF.

This clone was observed a few times. The genes are TRBV4-3 and TRBJ2-3; 10 bases are a match to TRBD2. CDR1 LGHNA and CDR2 YSLEER come from the germline V gene. The CDR3 sequence is 17 residues long. Trimming at V came to 1 base and at J to 6 bases, leaving 10 bases not matched to a gene. CDR3 sequence reads: CASSQGPASGSRDTQYF. CDR3 sequence (DNA): TGCGCCAGCAGCCAAGGGCCCGCTAGCGGGAGTAGGGATACGCAGTATTTT.

The chain is built from TRBV15 and TRBJ2-7; a weak D match, TRBD1 (5 bases). V lost 0 bases, J lost 2 bases, and 11 bases lay in between. Germline V CDR1 and CDR2: LNHNV, YYDKDF (reference sequence). This CDR3 has 15 amino acids. This CDR3 is CATSRDATAAYEQYF. Here the CDR3 DNA reads TGTGCCACCAGCAGAGATGCGACAGCCGCCTACGAGCAGTACTTC.